Following are 2 T cell receptor beta chains from one sample sequenced in a study of blood T cell repertoires in COVID-19. Produced via immunoSEQ multiplex PCR; TCRdb's table is partial and in-frame only. Altogether some 28,000 clones are present, around 89% being singletons, with the ten largest covering less than 3.5%. The source material was peripheral blood. Receptors were obtained from a human donor in a cohort sampled during active COVID-19.

The chain links TRBV27 to TRBJ1-4, with 7 nucleotides matching TRBD1. This CDR3 spans 15 amino acids. From germline, CDR1 is MNHEY and CDR2 SMNVEV (reference sequence). The V gene end was trimmed by 6 bases and the J gene end by 0 bases; junction bases not matched to a gene: 4. This CDR3 is CASRDTGATNEKLFF. CDR3 bases: TGTGCCAGCAGGGACACAGGGGCAACTAATGAAAAACTGTTTTTT.

The V gene is TRBV11-1, the J gene TRBJ2-1; D remains ambiguous. The CDR3 runs 11 residues. Trimming removed 5 bases at V and 7 bases at J, with 6 bases between. CDR1 is SGHAT, CDR2 FQDESV, per germline (reference sequence). CDR3 nucleotide sequence: TGTGCCAGCAGCCTTATGAATGAGCAGTTCTTC. This sequence encodes CASSLMNEQFF.